This TCR beta chain stems from a study of T cells in localized non-small cell lung cancer. Germline CDR1 and CDR2: MNHEY and SVGAGI. There are 14 residues in the CDR3. After removal of 5 bases from V and 12 bases from J, the junction contained 10 bases not matched to a gene. Data came from immunoSEQ multiplex PCR; TCRdb stores just in-frame clones and leaves some out. This table holds fewer than 40,000 clones, about 78% found once. Overall study findings and caveats: The study detected a median 57 of the top 100 tumor clones in adjacent lung.

Concerning this clone: Its antigen is currently unknown.

The sequencing used peripheral blood, collected before any cancer treatment. The rearrangement uses TRBV6-5 and TRBJ1-6; 7 bases are shared with TRBD1. The clonotype was recovered from a male donor aged 60 or over with stage II squamous cell lung carcinoma. In DNA form, the CDR3 reads TGTGCCAGCAGTAGAAAAACAGGGGAACAACCCCTCCACTTT. This sequence encodes CASSRKTGEQPLHF.